The rows below give T cell receptor beta chains drawn from one sample of a study of shared clonotypes between healthy human individuals. The table came from immunoSEQ multiplex PCR; TCRdb's copy has only in-frame clones and leaves some out. The sample contains around 2.1 million clones, about 93% of which appear only once. Sequencing used naive CD8+ T cells from PBMCs. The source is a young man in good health. Some clones in this sample may be carry-over from other donors' samples. Both conserved end residues are part of each CDR3. The order of the fields is V gene, J gene, D gene, clone size, CDR3 protein, CDR3 DNA. The D gene is left open where the match is weak. Only part of the rows carry a size: once, few, many, or a class if the clone is expanded.

TRBV21-1,TRBJ2-7,.,.,CASHPPGGPIEQYF,TGTGCCAGCCACCCCCCGGGAGGGCCGATCGAGCAGTACTTC
TRBV19,TRBJ2-3,TRBD1,.,CASSTFQGAEDTQYF,TGTGCCAGTAGTACGTTCCAGGGGGCTGAAGATACGCAGTATTTT
TRBV7-8,TRBJ2-4,TRBD1,.,CASSRDRGLLDIQYF,TGTGCCAGCAGCCGAGACAGGGGGCTTCTAGACATTCAGTACTTC
TRBV7-9,TRBJ1-2,.,.,CASRHRDFYGYTF,TGTGCCAGCAGGCACCGGGATTTCTATGGCTACACCTTC
TRBV7-6,TRBJ1-4,TRBD1,.,CASSLMGQGLEKLFF,TGTGCCAGCAGCCTCATGGGACAGGGGTTAGAAAAACTGTTTTTT
TRBV5-1,TRBJ2-7,.,once,CASSLAGDEQYF,TGCGCCAGCAGCTTGGCAGGGGACGAGCAGTACTTC
TRBV18,TRBJ2-2,.,.,CASSPPPTTGELFF,TGTGCCAGCTCACCACCCCCTACCACCGGGGAGCTGTTTTTT
TRBV2,TRBJ2-7,.,.,CASSERGEQYF,TGTGCCAGCAGTGAAAGGGGCGAGCAGTACTTC
TRBV5-1,TRBJ1-1,TRBD1,.,CASSSGTGGRNTEAFF,TGCGCCAGCAGCTCTGGGACAGGGGGACGGAACACTGAAGCTTTCTTT
TRBV29-1,TRBJ1-2,.,.,CSVPWGGGYTF,TGCAGCGTTCCCTGGGGGGGTGGCTACACCTTC